This T cell receptor beta chain was observed in a study of T cell responses to AZD1222 COVID-19 vaccine. Some clones are missing from TCRdb's copy, which holds only in-frame ones; the method was immunoSEQ multiplex PCR. Of 52,000 or so clones detected, 84% appear once; the ten largest clones hold over 25%. Germline CDR1 GTSNPN, CDR2 SVGIG (reference sequence). V lost 0 bases and J lost 1, with 4 bases in between. The CDR3 length is 13 residues. Broader study findings: Donors were mostly white British, more females; clonal diversity possibly underestimated.

In the case of this clone: Its antigen is not known.

The rearrangement links TRBV30 to TRBJ1-5; the D is unclear. This TCR was recovered from an adult in good health. Here the sequenced sample was peripheral blood, taken on day 0 of AZD1222 vaccination. CDR3 sequence reads: CAWSVQSNQPQHF. The CDR3 coding sequence is TGTGCCTGGAGTGTACAAAGCAATCAGCCCCAGCATTTT. Based on the CDR3 plus reference TRBV30 and TRBJ1-5, the full variable domain is SQTIHQWPATLVQPVGSPLSLECTVEGTSNPNLYWYRQAAGRGLQLLFYSVGIGQISSEVPQNLSASRPQDRQFILSSKKLLLSDSGFYLCAWSVQSNQPQHFGDGTRLSIL.